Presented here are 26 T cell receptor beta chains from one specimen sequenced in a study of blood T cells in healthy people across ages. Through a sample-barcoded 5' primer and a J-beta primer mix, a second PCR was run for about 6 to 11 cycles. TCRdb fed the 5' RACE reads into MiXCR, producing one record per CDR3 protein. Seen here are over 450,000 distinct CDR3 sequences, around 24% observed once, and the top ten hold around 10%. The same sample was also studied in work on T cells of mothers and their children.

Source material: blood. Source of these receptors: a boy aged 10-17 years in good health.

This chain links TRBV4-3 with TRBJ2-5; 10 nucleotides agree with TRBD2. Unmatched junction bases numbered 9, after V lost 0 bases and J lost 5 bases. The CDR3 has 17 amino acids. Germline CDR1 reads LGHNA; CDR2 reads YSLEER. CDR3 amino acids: CASSQDSAGGPLETQYF. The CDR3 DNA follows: TGCGCCAGCAGCCAAGATTCAGCGGGGGGGCCCCTTGAGACCCAGTACTTC.

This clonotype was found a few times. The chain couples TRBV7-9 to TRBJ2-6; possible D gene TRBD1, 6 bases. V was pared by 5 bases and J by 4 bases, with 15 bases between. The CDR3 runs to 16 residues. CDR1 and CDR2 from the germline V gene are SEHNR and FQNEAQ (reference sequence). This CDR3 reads CASSKNRDVGANVLTF. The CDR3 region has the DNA TGTGCCAGCAGCAAAAACAGGGACGTGGGGGCCAACGTCCTGACTTTC.

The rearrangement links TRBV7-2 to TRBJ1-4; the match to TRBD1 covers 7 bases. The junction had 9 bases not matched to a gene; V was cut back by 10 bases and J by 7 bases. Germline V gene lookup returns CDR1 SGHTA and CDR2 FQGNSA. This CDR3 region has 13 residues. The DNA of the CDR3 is TGTGCCACAATGACAGGGCTGGGTGAAAAACTGTTTTTT. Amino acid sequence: CATMTGLGEKLFF.

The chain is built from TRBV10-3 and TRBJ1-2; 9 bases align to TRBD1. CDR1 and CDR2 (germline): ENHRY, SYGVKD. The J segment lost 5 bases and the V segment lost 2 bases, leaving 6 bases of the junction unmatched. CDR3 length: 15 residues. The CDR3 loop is CAISEGTGRKYGYTF. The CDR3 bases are TGTGCCATCAGTGAGGGGACAGGGCGGAAGTATGGCTACACCTTC.

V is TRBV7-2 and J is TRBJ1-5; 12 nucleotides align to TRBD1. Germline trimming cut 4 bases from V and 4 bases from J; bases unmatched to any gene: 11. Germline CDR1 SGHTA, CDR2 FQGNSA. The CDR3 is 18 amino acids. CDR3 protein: CASSSGTGGHGGNQPQHF. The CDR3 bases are TGTGCCAGCAGCTCCGGGACAGGGGGCCATGGGGGTAATCAGCCCCAGCATTTT.

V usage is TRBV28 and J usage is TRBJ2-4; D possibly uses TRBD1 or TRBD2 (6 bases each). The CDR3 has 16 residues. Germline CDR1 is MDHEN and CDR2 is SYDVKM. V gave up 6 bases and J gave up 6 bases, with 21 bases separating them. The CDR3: CASSFRGAFYGNIQYF. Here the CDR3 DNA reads TGTGCCAGCAGCTTTAGGGGGGCCTTTTATGGAAACATTCAGTACTTC.

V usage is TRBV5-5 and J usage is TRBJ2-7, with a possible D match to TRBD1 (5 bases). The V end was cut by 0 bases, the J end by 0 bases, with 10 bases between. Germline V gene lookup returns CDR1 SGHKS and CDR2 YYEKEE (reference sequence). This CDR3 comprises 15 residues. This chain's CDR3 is CASSLGWTPSYEQYF. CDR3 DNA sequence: TGTGCCAGCAGCTTGGGATGGACACCCTCCTACGAGCAGTACTTC.

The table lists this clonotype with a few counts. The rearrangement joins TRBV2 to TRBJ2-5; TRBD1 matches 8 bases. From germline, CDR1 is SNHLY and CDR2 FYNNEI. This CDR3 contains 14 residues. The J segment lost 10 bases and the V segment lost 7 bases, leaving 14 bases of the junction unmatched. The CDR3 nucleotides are TGTGCCAGCATGGGACCAGGGGGCGCAGGGGACCAGTACTTC. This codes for CASMGPGGAGDQYF.

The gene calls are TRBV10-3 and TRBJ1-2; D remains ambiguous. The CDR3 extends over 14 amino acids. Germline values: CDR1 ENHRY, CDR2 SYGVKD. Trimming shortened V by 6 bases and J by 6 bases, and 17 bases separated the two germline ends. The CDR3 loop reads CAIRVFTSQDGYTF. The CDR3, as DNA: TGTGCCATCAGGGTCTTCACGAGTCAGGATGGCTACACCTTC.

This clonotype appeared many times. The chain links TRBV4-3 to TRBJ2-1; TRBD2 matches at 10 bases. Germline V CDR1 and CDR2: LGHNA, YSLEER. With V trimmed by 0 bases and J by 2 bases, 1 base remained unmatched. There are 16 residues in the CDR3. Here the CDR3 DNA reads TGCGCCAGCAGCCAAGAACTAGCGGGGCCCTACAATGAGCAGTTCTTC. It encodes CASSQELAGPYNEQFF.

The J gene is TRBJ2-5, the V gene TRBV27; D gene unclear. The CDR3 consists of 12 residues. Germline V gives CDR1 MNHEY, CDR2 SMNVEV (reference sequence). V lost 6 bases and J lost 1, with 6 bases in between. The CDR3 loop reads CASRMGQETQYF. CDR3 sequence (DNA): TGTGCCAGCAGGATGGGCCAAGAGACCCAGTACTTC.

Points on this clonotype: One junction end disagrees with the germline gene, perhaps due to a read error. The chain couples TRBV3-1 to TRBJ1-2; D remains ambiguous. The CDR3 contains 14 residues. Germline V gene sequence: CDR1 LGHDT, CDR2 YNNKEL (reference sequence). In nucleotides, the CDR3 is TGTGCCAGCAGCCAAGCGGGGAACTACTATGACTACACCTTC. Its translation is CASSQAGNYYDYTF. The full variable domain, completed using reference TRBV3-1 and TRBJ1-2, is DTAVSQTPKYLVTQMGNDKSIKCEQNLGHDTMYWYKQDSKKFLKIMFSYNNKELIINETVPNRFSPKSPDKAHLNLHINSLELGDSAVYFCASSQAGNYYDYTFGSGTRLTVV.

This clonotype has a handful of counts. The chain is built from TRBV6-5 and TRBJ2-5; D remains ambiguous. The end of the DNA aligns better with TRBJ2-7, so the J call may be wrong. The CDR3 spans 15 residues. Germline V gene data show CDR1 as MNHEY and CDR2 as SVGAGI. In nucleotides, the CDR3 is TGTGCCAGCAGTTCCCCGAAGGATTTCCACTACGAGCAGTACTTC. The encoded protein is CASSSPKDFHYEQYF.

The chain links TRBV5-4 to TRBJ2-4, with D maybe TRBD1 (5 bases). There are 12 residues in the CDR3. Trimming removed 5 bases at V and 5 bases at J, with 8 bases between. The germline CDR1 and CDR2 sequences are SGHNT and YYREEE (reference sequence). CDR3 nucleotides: TGTGCCAGCAGTATAGGGGAAAACATTCAGTACTTC. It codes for CASSIGENIQYF.

The CDR3 bases are TGCAGTGCTAGGGAGCAGGAGAGCTCTGGAAACACCATATATTTT. This gives the protein CSAREQESSGNTIYF. J is TRBJ1-3 and V is TRBV20-1; D not certain. Germline values: CDR1 DFQATT, CDR2 SNEGSKA (reference sequence). V lost 3 bases, J lost 0 bases, and 12 bases lay in between. The CDR3 length is 15 residues.

This CDR3 reads CASSLFGGGQETQYF. In DNA form, the CDR3 reads TGCGCCAGCAGCTTGTTCGGGGGGGGGCAAGAGACCCAGTACTTC. The chain is built from TRBV5-1 and TRBJ2-5, with 8 bases matching TRBD2. The CDR3 extends over 15 amino acids. The V gene end was trimmed by 1 base and the J gene end by 2 bases; junction bases not matched to a gene: 4. Looked up from germline, CDR1 is SGHRS and CDR2 is YFSETQ. Full variable domain (remainder filled in from reference TRBV5-1 and TRBJ2-5): KAGVTQTPRYLIKTRGQQVTLSCSPISGHRSVSWYQQTPGQGLQFLFEYFSETQRNKGNFPGRFSGRQFSNSRSEMNVSTLELGDSALYLCASSLFGGGQETQYFGPGTRLLVL.

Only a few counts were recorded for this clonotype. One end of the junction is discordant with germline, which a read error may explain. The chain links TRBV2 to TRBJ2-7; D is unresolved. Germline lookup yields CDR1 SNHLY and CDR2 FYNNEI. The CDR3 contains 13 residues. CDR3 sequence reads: CASREDTSYEQYF. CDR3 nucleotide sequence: TGTGCCAGCAGGGAAGACACTTCCTACGAGCAGTACTTC.

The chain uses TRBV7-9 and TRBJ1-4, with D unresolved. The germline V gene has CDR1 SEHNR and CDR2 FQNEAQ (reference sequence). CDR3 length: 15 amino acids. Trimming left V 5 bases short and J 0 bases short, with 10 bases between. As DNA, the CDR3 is TGTGCCAGCAGCCGAGGGAGAGCAACTAATGAAAAACTGTTTTTT. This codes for CASSRGRATNEKLFF.

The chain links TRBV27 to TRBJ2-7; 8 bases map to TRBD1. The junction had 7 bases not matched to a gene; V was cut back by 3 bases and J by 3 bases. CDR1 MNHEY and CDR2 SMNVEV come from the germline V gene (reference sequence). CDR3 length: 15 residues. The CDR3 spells CASSFTRTGSYEQYF. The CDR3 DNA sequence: TGTGCCAGCAGTTTTACCAGGACAGGGAGCTACGAGCAGTACTTC.

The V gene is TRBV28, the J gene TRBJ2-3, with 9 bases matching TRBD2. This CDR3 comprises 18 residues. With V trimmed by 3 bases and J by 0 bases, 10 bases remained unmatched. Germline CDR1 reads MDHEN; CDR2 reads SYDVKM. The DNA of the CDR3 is TGTGCCAGCAGTTTCGACCCGCGACTAGCGGAGAGCACAGATACGCAGTATTTT. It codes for CASSFDPRLAESTDTQYF.

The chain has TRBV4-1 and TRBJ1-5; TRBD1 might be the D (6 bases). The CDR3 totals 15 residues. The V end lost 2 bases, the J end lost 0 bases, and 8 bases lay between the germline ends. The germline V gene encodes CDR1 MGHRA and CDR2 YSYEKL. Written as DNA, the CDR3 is TGCGCCAGCAGCCAATACAGGGATAGCAATCAGCCCCAGCATTTT. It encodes CASSQYRDSNQPQHF.

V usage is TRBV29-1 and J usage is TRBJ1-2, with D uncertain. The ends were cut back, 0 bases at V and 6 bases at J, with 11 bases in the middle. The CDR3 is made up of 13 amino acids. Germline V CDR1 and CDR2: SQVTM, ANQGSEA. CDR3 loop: CSVEDHPADGYTF. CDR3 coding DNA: TGCAGCGTTGAAGATCACCCAGCAGATGGCTACACCTTC.

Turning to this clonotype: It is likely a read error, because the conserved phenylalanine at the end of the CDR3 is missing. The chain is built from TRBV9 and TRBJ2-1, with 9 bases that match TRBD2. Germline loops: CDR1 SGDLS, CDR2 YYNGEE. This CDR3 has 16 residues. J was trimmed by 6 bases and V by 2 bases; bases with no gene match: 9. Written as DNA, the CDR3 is TGTGCCAGCAGCGTTCAGGTTGCGGGGGGGTTCAATGAGCAGTTCTTG. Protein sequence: CASSVQVAGGFNEQFL.

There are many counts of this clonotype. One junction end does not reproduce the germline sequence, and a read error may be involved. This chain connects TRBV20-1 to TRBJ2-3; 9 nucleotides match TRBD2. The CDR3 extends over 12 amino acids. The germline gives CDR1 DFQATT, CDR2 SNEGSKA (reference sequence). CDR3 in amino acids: CSAGTSRDTQYF. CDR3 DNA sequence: TGCAGTGCTGGGACTAGCAGAGATACGCAGTATTTT.

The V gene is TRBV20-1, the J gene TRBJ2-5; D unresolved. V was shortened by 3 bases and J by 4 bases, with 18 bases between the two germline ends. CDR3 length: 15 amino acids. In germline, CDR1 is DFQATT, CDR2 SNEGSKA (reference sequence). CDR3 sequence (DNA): TGCAGTGCTAGGAGTCCCGGGCTACAAGGAGAGACCCAGTACTTC. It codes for CSARSPGLQGETQYF.

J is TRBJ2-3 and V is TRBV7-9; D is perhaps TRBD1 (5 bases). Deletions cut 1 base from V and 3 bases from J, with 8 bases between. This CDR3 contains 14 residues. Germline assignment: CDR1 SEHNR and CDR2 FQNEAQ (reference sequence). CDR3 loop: CASSLVDSTDTQYF. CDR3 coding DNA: TGTGCCAGCAGCTTAGTCGACAGTACAGATACGCAGTATTTT.